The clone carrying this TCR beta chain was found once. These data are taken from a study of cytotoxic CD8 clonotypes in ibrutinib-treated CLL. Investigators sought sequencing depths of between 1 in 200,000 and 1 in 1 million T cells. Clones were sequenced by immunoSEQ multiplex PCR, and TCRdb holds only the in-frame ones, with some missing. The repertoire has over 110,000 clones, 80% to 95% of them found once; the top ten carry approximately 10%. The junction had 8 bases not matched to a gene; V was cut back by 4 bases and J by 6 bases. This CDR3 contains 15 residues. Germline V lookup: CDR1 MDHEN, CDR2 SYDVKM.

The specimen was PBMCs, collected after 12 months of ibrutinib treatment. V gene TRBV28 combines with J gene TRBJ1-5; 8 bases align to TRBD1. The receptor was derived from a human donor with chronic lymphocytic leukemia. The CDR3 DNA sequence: TGTGCCAGCAGTTCTGGACAGGGAAACGGTCAGCCCCAGCATTTT. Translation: CASSSGQGNGQPQHF.